This TCR beta chain stems from a study of cytomegalovirus exposure and HLA in healthy donors. The germline V gene encodes CDR1 MGHRA and CDR2 YSYEKL. The trim removed 5 bases at V and 3 bases at J, leaving 6 bases unmatched. This CDR3 has 15 residues. General study findings and limits: There were several of the most significant clusters that appeared linked to common viral pathogens in a later analysis. Earlier results showed most TCR beta V segments being productive about 90% or about 30% of the time. HLA alleles showed associations with 16,951 TCR beta sequences in a later analysis, at a 0.05 false discovery rate.

The PCR ran on 60 Vbeta and 13 Jbeta primers. Authors' data handling: The count from a later analysis was 79 million or so unique TCR beta chains, some 11 million of them shared. Profiling relied on immunoSEQ multiplex PCR, and the TCRdb table lists in-frame clones only, not all of them. The V and J calls and clone size were taken over from that table, and D and trimming were inferred from the DNA. The sample yields about 120,000 clones, around three quarters seen once. To note about this clone: Antigen unknown.

This clonotype was sampled from a man in his forties in good health and CMV-seropositive. Sequencing was carried out using PBMCs. The chain links TRBV4-1 to TRBJ2-3; 9 bases map to TRBD1. CDR3 in amino acids: CASSYRDRETDTQYF. The CDR3 coding sequence is TGCGCCAGCAGCTACCGGGACAGGGAGACAGATACGCAGTATTTT.